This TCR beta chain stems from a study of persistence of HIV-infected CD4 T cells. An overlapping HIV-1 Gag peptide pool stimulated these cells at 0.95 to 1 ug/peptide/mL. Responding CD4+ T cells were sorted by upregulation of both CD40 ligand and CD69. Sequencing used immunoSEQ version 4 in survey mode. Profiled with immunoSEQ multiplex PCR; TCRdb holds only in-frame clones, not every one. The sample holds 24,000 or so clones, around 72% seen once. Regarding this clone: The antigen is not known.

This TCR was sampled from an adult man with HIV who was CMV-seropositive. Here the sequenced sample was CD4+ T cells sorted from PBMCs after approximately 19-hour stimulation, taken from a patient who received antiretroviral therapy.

The CDR3 protein is CASSTAGTGNSPLHF. The CDR3 DNA follows: TGTGCCAGCTCAACCGCCGGGACAGGGAACTCACCCCTCCACTTT. The chain carries TRBV14 and TRBJ1-6; the match to TRBD1 covers 9 bases. Trimming removed 8 bases from V and 10 bases from J; junction bases left unmatched: 12. The CDR3 runs to 15 residues. The V gene's germline CDR1 is SGHDN and CDR2 FVKESK.